This is a list of T cell receptor beta chains from one sample in a study of somatic mutations in cytotoxic T cells in rheumatoid arthritis. The protocol was immunoSEQ multiplex PCR, while the TCRdb copy is restricted to in-frame clones and leaves out a portion. The sample yields some 16,000 clones, about 83% seen once. Sample: CD8+ T cells sorted from blood. The origin of the receptors is an adult with rheumatoid arthritis. CDR3s include the opening cysteine and the closing phenylalanine or tryptophan. The D gene is left open where the match is weak. Where a row states a size, it is once, few, many or the class of an expanded clone; other rows omit it.

J gene: TRBJ2-7
clone size: -
V gene: TRBV27
D gene: -
CDR3 DNA: TGTGCCAGCAGTCCCAGCCGAGGGACTCATGCTTACGAGCAGTACTTC
CDR3 protein: CASSPSRGTHAYEQYF

J gene: TRBJ1-1
clone size: -
V gene: TRBV11-2
D gene: TRBD1
CDR3 DNA: TGTGCCAGCAGCTCAAGACCCGGGGGACAGAGAAATAACACTGAAGCTTTCTTT
CDR3 protein: CASSSRPGGQRNNTEAFF

J gene: TRBJ2-1
clone size: few
V gene: TRBV13
D gene: TRBD2
CDR3 DNA: TGTGCCAGCAGCCCGGGACTAGCCGGTTACAATGAGCAGTTCTTC
CDR3 protein: CASSPGLAGYNEQFF

J gene: TRBJ2-7
clone size: -
V gene: TRBV7-9
D gene: TRBD1
CDR3 DNA: TGTGCCAGCAGCTTTGATGGGACAGCTACCTACGAGCAGTACTTC
CDR3 protein: CASSFDGTATYEQYF

J gene: TRBJ1-1
clone size: -
V gene: TRBV11-2
D gene: -
CDR3 DNA: TGTGCCAGCAGCTACCCCACGGGGGAGGGGAACACTGAAGCTTTCTTT
CDR3 protein: CASSYPTGEGNTEAFF

J gene: TRBJ2-1
clone size: -
V gene: TRBV7-9
D gene: -
CDR3 DNA: TGTGCCAGCAGCGGGCGGGACAACAATGAGCAGTTCTTC
CDR3 protein: CASSGRDNNEQFF

J gene: TRBJ1-2
clone size: -
V gene: TRBV5-1
D gene: TRBD1
CDR3 DNA: TGCGCCAGCAGCTTCACTTCCGGGACAGGGGGCCCCTATGGCTACACCTTC
CDR3 protein: CASSFTSGTGGPYGYTF

J gene: TRBJ2-3
clone size: once
V gene: TRBV9
D gene: TRBD2
CDR3 DNA: TGTGCCAGCAGCGTAGAGGTGACTAGCGGGGTGGTAGATACGCAGTATTTT
CDR3 protein: CASSVEVTSGVVDTQYF

J gene: TRBJ2-3
clone size: -
V gene: TRBV6-5
D gene: TRBD2
CDR3 DNA: TGTGCCAGCAAGTTAGCGGGGGGTGCAGATACGCAGTATTTT
CDR3 protein: CASKLAGGADTQYF

J gene: TRBJ1-1
clone size: -
V gene: TRBV5-8
D gene: TRBD1
CDR3 DNA: TGTGCCAGCAGCGCCTCTATAACAGGGGCCACTGAAGCTTTCTTT
CDR3 protein: CASSASITGATEAFF

J gene: TRBJ2-5
clone size: -
V gene: TRBV5-1
D gene: -
CDR3 DNA: TGCGCCAGCAGCTTGGCCGGGACCGGGTTGGAGACCCAGTACTTC
CDR3 protein: CASSLAGTGLETQYF

J gene: TRBJ1-5
clone size: -
V gene: TRBV7-2
D gene: -
CDR3 DNA: TGTGCCAGCAGCTTGAACAGGATTCAGCCCCAGCATTTT
CDR3 protein: CASSLNRIQPQHF

J gene: TRBJ2-3
clone size: -
V gene: TRBV19
D gene: -
CDR3 DNA: TGTGCCAGTAGTATGGATAGGGACGGGTCCGGAGATACGCAGTATTTT
CDR3 protein: CASSMDRDGSGDTQYF

J gene: TRBJ2-7
clone size: -
V gene: TRBV7-9
D gene: TRBD1
CDR3 DNA: TGTGCCAGCAGCAGCGCCGGGACAGCCTCCGAGCAGTACTTC
CDR3 protein: CASSSAGTASEQYF

J gene: TRBJ2-5
clone size: -
V gene: TRBV15
D gene: -
CDR3 DNA: TGTGCCACCAGCATGATCGACAGCTCCCAAGAGACCCAGTACTTC
CDR3 protein: CATSMIDSSQETQYF

J gene: TRBJ2-7
clone size: -
V gene: TRBV6-6
D gene: -
CDR3 DNA: TGTGCCAGCAGTTACTCGCGACAGGTTAGCTACGAGCAGTACTTC
CDR3 protein: CASSYSRQVSYEQYF

J gene: TRBJ2-6
clone size: -
V gene: TRBV19
D gene: TRBD2
CDR3 DNA: TGTGCCAGTAGTATAGTGGCGCGGGGGGGCCCTGGGGCCAACGTCCTGACTTTC
CDR3 protein: CASSIVARGGPGANVLTF

J gene: TRBJ2-3
clone size: -
V gene: TRBV5-5
D gene: TRBD2
CDR3 DNA: TGTGCCAGCAGCTTGGAATCCCAGCGGGGGAGCCCCTATACGCAGTATTTT
CDR3 protein: CASSLESQRGSPYTQYF

J gene: TRBJ1-2
clone size: -
V gene: TRBV6-5
D gene: -
CDR3 DNA: TGTGCCAGCAGGGGCGCAAAAGGCTACACCTTC
CDR3 protein: CASRGAKGYTF

J gene: TRBJ2-5
clone size: -
V gene: TRBV7-9
D gene: TRBD2
CDR3 DNA: TGTGCCAGCAGCTGGGGGACTAGCGGCCAAGAGACCCAGTACTTC
CDR3 protein: CASSWGTSGQETQYF

J gene: TRBJ2-7
clone size: -
V gene: TRBV7-8
D gene: -
CDR3 DNA: TGTGCCAGCAGCTTTGGCCAGTCCTACGAGCAGTACTTC
CDR3 protein: CASSFGQSYEQYF

J gene: TRBJ2-2
clone size: -
V gene: TRBV2
D gene: -
CDR3 DNA: TGTGCCAGCCGATCGGGACCTAACACCGGGGAGCTGTTTTTT
CDR3 protein: CASRSGPNTGELFF

J gene: TRBJ1-5
clone size: -
V gene: TRBV5-6
D gene: TRBD1
CDR3 DNA: TGTGCCAGCAGCCTAGGACAGGGTTTTAATCAGCCCCAGCATTTT
CDR3 protein: CASSLGQGFNQPQHF

J gene: TRBJ1-2
clone size: -
V gene: TRBV5-1
D gene: -
CDR3 DNA: TGCGCCAGCAAAACAAGCGGGCCTGATTACTACACCTTC
CDR3 protein: CASKTSGPDYYTF

J gene: TRBJ2-1
clone size: -
V gene: TRBV11-3
D gene: TRBD1
CDR3 DNA: TGTGCCAGCAGCTCAACTCGGGGACAGCCTCAGTTCTTC
CDR3 protein: CASSSTRGQPQFF

J gene: TRBJ2-1
clone size: -
V gene: TRBV30
D gene: -
CDR3 DNA: TGTGCCTGGGATCCCGTAGGGAGGTACAATGAGCAGTTCTTC
CDR3 protein: CAWDPVGRYNEQFF

J gene: TRBJ2-7
clone size: -
V gene: TRBV19
D gene: -
CDR3 DNA: TGTGCCAGTAGTATCGGGGGCGCGGAGCAGTACTTC
CDR3 protein: CASSIGGAEQYF

J gene: TRBJ1-5
clone size: once
V gene: TRBV5-6
D gene: -
CDR3 DNA: TGTGCCAGCAGCTTGGGGGCGGCCTGGCCCCAGCATTTT
CDR3 protein: CASSLGAAWPQHF

J gene: TRBJ2-5
clone size: -
V gene: TRBV6-1
D gene: -
CDR3 DNA: TGTGCCAGCAGTGAAGGCCAGGCAGCGCGAGAGACCCAGTACTTC
CDR3 protein: CASSEGQAARETQYF

J gene: TRBJ1-2
clone size: -
V gene: TRBV18
D gene: -
CDR3 DNA: TGTGCCAGCTCACCCGGTTTCGCCGATGGCTACACCTTC
CDR3 protein: CASSPGFADGYTF

J gene: TRBJ2-2
clone size: -
V gene: TRBV7-6
D gene: -
CDR3 DNA: TGTGCCAGCAGCTTAGAGTCCGGGGCCGGGGAGCTGTTTTTT
CDR3 protein: CASSLESGAGELFF

J gene: TRBJ1-6
clone size: -
V gene: TRBV4-1
D gene: -
CDR3 DNA: TGCGCCAGCAGCCAAAGCGGGGGAGGGGGTTCACCCCTCCACTTT
CDR3 protein: CASSQSGGGGSPLHF

J gene: TRBJ2-2
clone size: -
V gene: TRBV25-1
D gene: TRBD1
CDR3 DNA: TGTGCCAGCATAAGCCCCGGACAGGGGGAGACCGGGGAGCTGTTTTTT
CDR3 protein: CASISPGQGETGELFF

J gene: TRBJ1-1
clone size: -
V gene: TRBV6-6
D gene: TRBD1
CDR3 DNA: TGTGCCGGGCGAGGGGGCTGGGGGACTGAAGCTTTCTTT
CDR3 protein: CAGRGGWGTEAFF

J gene: TRBJ2-1
clone size: few
V gene: TRBV7-7
D gene: TRBD2
CDR3 DNA: TGTGCCAGCAGCCCTGGGACTAGCGGGATCTACAATGAGCAGTTCTTC
CDR3 protein: CASSPGTSGIYNEQFF

J gene: TRBJ2-7
clone size: few
V gene: TRBV19
D gene: TRBD2
CDR3 DNA: TGTGCCAGTAGTATTACTAGCGGGGCTTACGAGCAGTACTTC
CDR3 protein: CASSITSGAYEQYF

J gene: TRBJ1-2
clone size: -
V gene: TRBV5-4
D gene: -
CDR3 DNA: TGTGCCAGCACGGAGGGGGGCGGCCACGGCTACACCTTC
CDR3 protein: CASTEGGGHGYTF

J gene: TRBJ1-3
clone size: -
V gene: TRBV9
D gene: -
CDR3 DNA: TGTGCCAGCAGCGTAGCAGGGGTCAGTGGAAACACCATATATTTT
CDR3 protein: CASSVAGVSGNTIYF

J gene: TRBJ1-1
clone size: -
V gene: TRBV27
D gene: -
CDR3 DNA: TGTGCCAGCAGTTCCGGACAACTTATCACTGAAGCTTTCTTT
CDR3 protein: CASSSGQLITEAFF

J gene: TRBJ1-2
clone size: -
V gene: TRBV6-6
D gene: -
CDR3 DNA: TGTGCCAGCACCCCCAGCGGAGATGGCTACACCTTC
CDR3 protein: CASTPSGDGYTF

J gene: TRBJ2-5
clone size: -
V gene: TRBV18
D gene: -
CDR3 DNA: TGTGCCAGCTCACCGACAGTTGGAGAAGAGACCCAGTACTTC
CDR3 protein: CASSPTVGEETQYF

J gene: TRBJ2-5
clone size: -
V gene: TRBV27
D gene: -
CDR3 DNA: TGTGCCAGCAGCCCCTCAGGGGAAGAGACCCAGTACTTC
CDR3 protein: CASSPSGEETQYF

J gene: TRBJ1-1
clone size: few
V gene: TRBV10-3
D gene: -
CDR3 DNA: TGTGCCATCAGTGAGTTCTGGCCAGAGGCAAACACTGAAGCTTTCTTT
CDR3 protein: CAISEFWPEANTEAFF

J gene: TRBJ1-1
clone size: -
V gene: TRBV5-1
D gene: -
CDR3 DNA: TGCGCCAGCAGCACCTGGGCCCGGAACACTGAAGCTTTCTTT
CDR3 protein: CASSTWARNTEAFF

J gene: TRBJ1-2
clone size: few
V gene: TRBV5-1
D gene: TRBD1
CDR3 DNA: TGCGCCAGCAGCAAGGACAGGGGGAGATATGGCTACACCTTC
CDR3 protein: CASSKDRGRYGYTF

J gene: TRBJ2-7
clone size: -
V gene: TRBV2
D gene: -
CDR3 DNA: TGTGCCAGCAGTGAAGGCTACGAGCAGTACTTC
CDR3 protein: CASSEGYEQYF

J gene: TRBJ2-7
clone size: few
V gene: TRBV19
D gene: -
CDR3 DNA: TGTGCCACCGGACCCGGGACGCCCTACGAGCAGTACTTC
CDR3 protein: CATGPGTPYEQYF

J gene: TRBJ2-2
clone size: -
V gene: TRBV5-6
D gene: -
CDR3 DNA: TGTGCCAGCAGCAGAATGATAAGGGAGGAGGGTTTGTACACCGGGGAGCTGTTTTTT
CDR3 protein: CASSRMIREEGLYTGELFF

J gene: TRBJ1-1
clone size: -
V gene: TRBV6-5
D gene: -
CDR3 DNA: TGTGCCAGCAGTTACGGAGAGTTCGCTGAAGCTTTCTTT
CDR3 protein: CASSYGEFAEAFF

J gene: TRBJ2-5
clone size: -
V gene: TRBV27
D gene: -
CDR3 DNA: TGTGCCAGCAGTTTACTCCCGGGGAGCGTGACCCAGTACTTC
CDR3 protein: CASSLLPGSVTQYF